This T cell receptor (beta chain) was profiled in a study of post-analysis software for immune sequencing data. Overall study findings and caveats: Roughly five TRBV segments were more frequent in patients than controls; TRBV5-6, TRBV5-1 and TRBV20-1 belonged to this group.

Incorporated into the TCR beta cDNA libraries were unique molecular identifiers, which served to reduce PCR and sequencing biases. TCRdb ran MiXCR on the PCR reads and lists one entry per CDR3 protein. The sample has over 700,000 distinct CDR3 sequences, roughly 27% seen once. Germline lookup yields CDR1 SGHTA and CDR2 FQGNSA. This CDR3 is 13 amino acids long. V lost 4 bases, J lost 5 bases, and 11 bases lay in between. This clonotype was counted between two and nine times. The antigen is not known. This clonotype was sampled from a girl under 18 with multiple sclerosis. Sequenced: blood. The V and J genes are TRBV7-2 and TRBJ2-5; weak D call: TRBD1 (6 bases). This chain's CDR3 is CASSSQGYETQYF. DNA for the CDR3: TGTGCCAGCAGCTCTCAGGGGTACGAGACCCAGTACTTC.